Sequencing of this TCR beta chain was carried out in a study of cytomegalovirus exposure and HLA in healthy donors. The study, taken as a whole, reports: Later analysis identified about 17,000 TCR beta sequences associated with HLA alleles, using a false discovery rate threshold of 0.05. Productive status was seen about 90% or about 30% of the time for most TCR beta V segments in an earlier analysis.

CDR1 and CDR2 from the germline V gene are LNHDA and SQIVND (reference sequence). Germline trimming cut 4 bases from V and 7 bases from J; bases unmatched to any gene: 11. The CDR3 covers 16 residues. In the case of this clone: Its target is unknown.

The primer mix had 60 Vbeta and 13 Jbeta primers. Data came from immunoSEQ multiplex PCR; TCRdb stores just in-frame clones and leaves some out. Here the sample spans tens of thousands of clones, around 78% being singletons. The origin of this receptor is a female donor in good health and CMV-seronegative. The gene calls are TRBV19 and TRBJ1-4, with 8 bases lining up with TRBD1. The material sequenced was PBMCs. CDR3: CASSTLSGTGSEKLFF. The CDR3 coding sequence is TGTGCCAGTAGTACCCTTTCCGGGACAGGTTCTGAAAAACTGTTTTTT.